These T cell receptor beta chains were read from a single sample in a study of shared clonotypes between healthy human individuals. Sequenced by immunoSEQ multiplex PCR; TCRdb stores in-frame clones only, minus some. The data contain some 2,000,000 clones, approximately 95% of them singletons. The sequenced sample consisted of naive CD4+ T cells sorted from blood. The receptors come from a man in his late teens or twenties in good health. CDR3s include the opening cysteine and the closing phenylalanine or tryptophan. D genes are given only for firm matches. Size values are once, few and many counts, or a class for expanded clones, and some rows have none.

clone size: .; D gene: .; V gene: TRBV18; J gene: TRBJ2-2; CDR3 protein: CASSPNSAGELFF; CDR3 DNA: TGTGCCAGCTCACCAAACAGCGCCGGGGAGCTGTTTTTT
clone size: once; D gene: TRBD2; V gene: TRBV5-4; J gene: TRBJ2-1; CDR3 protein: CATSRREGLWNEQFF; CDR3 DNA: TGTGCCACCTCAAGGCGGGAGGGCCTTTGGAATGAGCAGTTCTTC
clone size: .; D gene: .; V gene: TRBV12-5; J gene: TRBJ2-3; CDR3 protein: CASGFDTDTQYF; CDR3 DNA: TGTGCTAGTGGTTTTGACACAGATACGCAGTATTTT
clone size: .; D gene: .; V gene: TRBV11-2; J gene: TRBJ2-2; CDR3 protein: CASSLANTGELFF; CDR3 DNA: TGTGCCAGCAGCCTAGCGAACACCGGGGAGCTGTTTTTT
clone size: .; D gene: .; V gene: TRBV6-1; J gene: TRBJ2-5; CDR3 protein: CASSGPDQDRIQETQYF; CDR3 DNA: TGTGCCAGCAGTGGCCCGGATCAGGACCGAATCCAAGAGACCCAGTACTTC
clone size: once; D gene: .; V gene: TRBV27; J gene: TRBJ1-4; CDR3 protein: CASSLSGVNEKLFF; CDR3 DNA: TGTGCCAGCAGTTTATCGGGGGTTAATGAAAAACTGTTTTTT
clone size: .; D gene: TRBD1; V gene: TRBV5-4; J gene: TRBJ2-2; CDR3 protein: CASNWVAGGKAGELFF; CDR3 DNA: TGTGCCAGCAATTGGGTAGCAGGGGGAAAGGCCGGGGAGCTGTTTTTT
clone size: .; D gene: TRBD1; V gene: TRBV5-5; J gene: TRBJ1-4; CDR3 protein: CASSFGQETNEKLFF; CDR3 DNA: TGTGCCAGCAGCTTTGGACAGGAGACTAATGAAAAACTGTTTTTT
clone size: .; D gene: .; V gene: TRBV11-1; J gene: TRBJ1-1; CDR3 protein: CASSLNREVAEAFF; CDR3 DNA: TGTGCCAGCAGCTTGAACAGGGAAGTCGCTGAAGCTTTCTTT
clone size: .; D gene: .; V gene: TRBV11-3; J gene: TRBJ2-2; CDR3 protein: CASSPGAGVVNTGELFF; CDR3 DNA: TGTGCCAGCAGCCCCGGAGCAGGGGTTGTTAACACCGGGGAGCTGTTTTTT
clone size: .; D gene: .; V gene: TRBV10-1; J gene: TRBJ2-3; CDR3 protein: CASSESGAGASDTQYF; CDR3 DNA: TGCGCCAGCAGTGAGTCCGGAGCAGGGGCATCAGATACGCAGTATTTT
clone size: .; D gene: .; V gene: TRBV9; J gene: TRBJ2-7; CDR3 protein: CASSVGAGSYEQYF; CDR3 DNA: TGTGCCAGCAGCGTAGGGGCAGGCTCCTACGAGCAGTACTTC
clone size: .; D gene: .; V gene: TRBV30; J gene: TRBJ2-7; CDR3 protein: CAWTHGLPSGYEQYF; CDR3 DNA: TGTGCCTGGACCCACGGACTTCCTTCGGGGTACGAGCAGTACTTC
clone size: .; D gene: .; V gene: TRBV11-2; J gene: TRBJ2-3; CDR3 protein: CASSFSRSSFTRDTQYF; CDR3 DNA: TGTGCCAGCAGCTTCAGCCGATCTAGCTTTACAAGAGATACGCAGTATTTT